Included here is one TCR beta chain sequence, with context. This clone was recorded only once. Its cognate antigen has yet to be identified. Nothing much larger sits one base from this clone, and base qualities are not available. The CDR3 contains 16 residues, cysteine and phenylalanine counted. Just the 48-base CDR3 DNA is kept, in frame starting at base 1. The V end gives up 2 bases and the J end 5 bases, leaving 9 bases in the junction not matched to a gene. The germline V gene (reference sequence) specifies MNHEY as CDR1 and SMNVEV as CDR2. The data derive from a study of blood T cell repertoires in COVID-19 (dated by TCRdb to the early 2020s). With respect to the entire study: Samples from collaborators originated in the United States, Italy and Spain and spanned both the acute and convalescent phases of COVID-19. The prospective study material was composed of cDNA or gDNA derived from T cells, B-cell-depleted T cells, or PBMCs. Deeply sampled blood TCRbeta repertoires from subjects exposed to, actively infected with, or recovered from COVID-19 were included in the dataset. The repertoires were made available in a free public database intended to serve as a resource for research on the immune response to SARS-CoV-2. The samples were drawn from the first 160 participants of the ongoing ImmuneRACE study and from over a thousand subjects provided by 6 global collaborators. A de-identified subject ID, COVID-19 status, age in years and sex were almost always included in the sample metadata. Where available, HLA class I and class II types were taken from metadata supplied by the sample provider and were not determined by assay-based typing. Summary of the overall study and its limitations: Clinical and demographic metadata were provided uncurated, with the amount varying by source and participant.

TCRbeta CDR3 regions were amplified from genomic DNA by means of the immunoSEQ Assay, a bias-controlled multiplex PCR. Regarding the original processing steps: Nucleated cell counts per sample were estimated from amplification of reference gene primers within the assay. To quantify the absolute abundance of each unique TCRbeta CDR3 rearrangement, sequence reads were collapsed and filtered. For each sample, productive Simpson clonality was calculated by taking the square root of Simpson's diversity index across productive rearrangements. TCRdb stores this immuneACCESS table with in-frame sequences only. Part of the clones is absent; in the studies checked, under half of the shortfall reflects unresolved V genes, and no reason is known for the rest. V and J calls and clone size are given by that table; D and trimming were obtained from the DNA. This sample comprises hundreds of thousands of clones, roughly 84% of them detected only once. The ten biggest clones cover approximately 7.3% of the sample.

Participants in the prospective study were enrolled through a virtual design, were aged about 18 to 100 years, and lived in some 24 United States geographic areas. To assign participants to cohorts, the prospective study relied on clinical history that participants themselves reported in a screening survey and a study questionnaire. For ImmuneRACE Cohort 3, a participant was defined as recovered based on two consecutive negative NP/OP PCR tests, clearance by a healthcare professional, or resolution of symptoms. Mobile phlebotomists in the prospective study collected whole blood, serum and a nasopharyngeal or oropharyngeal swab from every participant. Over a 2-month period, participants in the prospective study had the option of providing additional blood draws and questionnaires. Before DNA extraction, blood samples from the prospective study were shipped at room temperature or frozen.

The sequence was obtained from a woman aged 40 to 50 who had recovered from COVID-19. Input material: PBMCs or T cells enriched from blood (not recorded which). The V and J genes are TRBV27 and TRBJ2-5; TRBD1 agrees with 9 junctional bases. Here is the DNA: TGTGCCAGCAGTTTACGTCCGGGACAGGGAACGGAGACCCAGTACTTC. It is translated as CASSLRPGQGTETQYF.